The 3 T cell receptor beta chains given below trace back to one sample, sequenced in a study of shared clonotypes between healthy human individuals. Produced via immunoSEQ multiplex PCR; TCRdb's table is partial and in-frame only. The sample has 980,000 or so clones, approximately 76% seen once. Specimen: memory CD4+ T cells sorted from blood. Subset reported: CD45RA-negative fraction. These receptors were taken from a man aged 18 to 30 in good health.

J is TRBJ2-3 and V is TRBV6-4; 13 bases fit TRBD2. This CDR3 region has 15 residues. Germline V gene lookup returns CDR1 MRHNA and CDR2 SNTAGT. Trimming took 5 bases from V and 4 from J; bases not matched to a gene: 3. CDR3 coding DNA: TGTGCCAGCAGTCCGGGACTAGCGGGGTCAGATACGCAGTATTTT. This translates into CASSPGLAGSDTQYF.

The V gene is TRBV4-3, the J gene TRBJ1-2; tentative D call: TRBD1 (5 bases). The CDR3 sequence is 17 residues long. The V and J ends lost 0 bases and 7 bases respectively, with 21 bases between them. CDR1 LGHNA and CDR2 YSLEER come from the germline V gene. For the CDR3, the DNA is TGCGCCAGCAGCCAAGAGGGCGCAGGGACCAACCCGAGTGGCTACACCTTC. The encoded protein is CASSQEGAGTNPSGYTF.

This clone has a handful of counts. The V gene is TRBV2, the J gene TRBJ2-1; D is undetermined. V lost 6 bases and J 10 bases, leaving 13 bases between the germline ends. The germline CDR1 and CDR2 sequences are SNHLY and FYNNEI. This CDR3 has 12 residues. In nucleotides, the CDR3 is TGTGCCAGCAGCTCACAAGTTAGGGAGCAGTTCTTC. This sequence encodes CASSSQVREQFF.